This T cell receptor beta chain was captured in a study of regulatory T cells in long-lasting Graves disease. The time point here: newly diagnosed GD, antithyroid drugs for less than 3 months. Extracted PBMC RNA gave rise to the TCR library. Library construction for TCR beta used iRepertoire HTBI primers and Arm-PCR of CDR3 regions. TCRdb reprocessed the multiplex PCR reads via MiXCR and lists one record per CDR3 protein. The repertoire consists of 520,000 or so distinct CDR3 sequences, with about 11% occurring once and the leading ten covering approximately 9.6%. This clonotype came up many times. The data also belong to a second study, concerning T cells in Graves' hyperthyroidism and ophthalmopathy. As that report states: First-round RT-PCR targeting the TCR CDR3 was performed with the HTBI primer set.

The sequencing used peripheral blood mononuclear cells (PBMCs), collected at new diagnosis, from a patient treated with antithyroid drugs. This clonotype originated in a woman aged 25 to 39 with Graves disease.

The CDR3 nucleotides are TGTGCCAGCAGTGTGGGGACTGTCGAAGCCGGGGAGCTGTTTTTT. Its translation is CASSVGTVEAGELFF. J is TRBJ2-2 and V is TRBV2, with D perhaps matching TRBD2 (6 bases). CDR1 and CDR2 (germline): SNHLY, FYNNEI. Trimming took off 4 bases at V and 6 bases at J, with 15 bases between the two ends. The CDR3 loop spans 15 amino acids.